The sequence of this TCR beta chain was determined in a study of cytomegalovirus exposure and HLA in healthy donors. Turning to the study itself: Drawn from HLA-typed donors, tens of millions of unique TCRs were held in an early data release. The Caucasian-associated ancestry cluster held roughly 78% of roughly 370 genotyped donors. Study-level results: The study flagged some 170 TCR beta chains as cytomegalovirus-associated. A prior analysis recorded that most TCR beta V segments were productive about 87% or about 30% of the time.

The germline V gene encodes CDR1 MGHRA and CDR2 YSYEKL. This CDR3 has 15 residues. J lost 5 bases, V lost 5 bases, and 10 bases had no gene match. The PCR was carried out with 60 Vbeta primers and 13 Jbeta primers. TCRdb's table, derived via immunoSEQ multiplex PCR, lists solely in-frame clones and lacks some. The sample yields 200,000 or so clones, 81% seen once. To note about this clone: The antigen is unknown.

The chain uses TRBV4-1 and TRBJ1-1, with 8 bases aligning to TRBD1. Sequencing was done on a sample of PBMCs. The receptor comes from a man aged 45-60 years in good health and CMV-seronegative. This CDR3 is CASSKRTGQGTEAFF. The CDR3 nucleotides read TGCGCCAGCAGCAAACGGACAGGGCAGGGAACTGAAGCTTTCTTT.